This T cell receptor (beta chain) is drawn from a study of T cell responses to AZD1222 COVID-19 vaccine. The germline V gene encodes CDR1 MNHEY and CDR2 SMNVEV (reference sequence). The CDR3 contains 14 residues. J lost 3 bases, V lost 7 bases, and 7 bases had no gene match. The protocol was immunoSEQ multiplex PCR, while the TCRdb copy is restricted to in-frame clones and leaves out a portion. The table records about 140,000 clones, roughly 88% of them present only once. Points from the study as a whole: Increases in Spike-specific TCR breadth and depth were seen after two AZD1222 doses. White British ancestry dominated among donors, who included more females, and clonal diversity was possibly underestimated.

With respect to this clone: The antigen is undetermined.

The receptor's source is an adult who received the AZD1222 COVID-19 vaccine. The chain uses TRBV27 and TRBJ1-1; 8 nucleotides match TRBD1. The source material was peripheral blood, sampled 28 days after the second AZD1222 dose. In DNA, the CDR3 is TGTGCCAGCACCCTTGGACAGGGATACACTGAAGCTTTCTTT. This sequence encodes CASTLGQGYTEAFF.